Listed here are 28 T cell receptor beta chains from one sample, sequenced in a study of blood T cell repertoires in COVID-19. Some clones are missing from TCRdb's copy, which holds only in-frame ones; the method was immunoSEQ multiplex PCR. The sample carries some 50,000 clones, 70% to 90% recorded once. The sequenced material came from peripheral blood. The receptors derive from a man aged 60 to 75 with acute or convalescent COVID-19.

This clone was observed once. This CDR3 reads CASKIRGRDQPQHF. CDR3 bases: TGTGCCAGTAAGATCAGGGGCAGGGATCAGCCCCAGCATTTT. The chain uses TRBV19 and TRBJ1-5; D perhaps matches TRBD1 (6 bases). The CDR3 totals 14 residues. Germline V gives CDR1 LNHDA, CDR2 SQIVND (reference sequence). Trimming left V 7 bases short and J 5 bases short, with 15 bases between.

The chain uses TRBV29-1 and TRBJ2-2; 14 bases match TRBD2. The V gene's germline CDR1 is SQVTM and CDR2 ANQGSEA. This CDR3 is 15 amino acids long. J lost 1 base, V lost 7 bases, and 2 bases had no gene match. The CDR3 region is CSATSGGVNTGELFF. CDR3 in DNA: TGCAGCGCGACTAGCGGGGGGGTGAACACCGGGGAGCTGTTTTTT.

The chain uses TRBV3-1 (or the pseudogene TRBV3-2) and TRBJ2-2; possible D gene TRBD2, 5 bases. The ends were cut back, 2 bases at V and 6 bases at J, with 10 bases in the middle. The CDR3 covers 14 residues. Germline V gives CDR1 LGHDT, CDR2 YNNKEL (reference sequence). The CDR3 sequence: CASSQPGLAGELFF. CDR3 DNA sequence: TGTGCCAGCAGCCAACCGGGGTTAGCCGGGGAGCTGTTTTTT.

The V gene is TRBV5-1, the J gene TRBJ2-7, with D possibly being TRBD1 (5 bases). Germline V CDR1 and CDR2: SGHRS, YFSETQ. The ends were cut back, 0 bases at V and 2 bases at J, with 6 bases in the middle. CDR3 length equals 13 residues. In DNA form, the CDR3 reads TGCGCCAGCAGCTTGGGGGGCACCTACGAGCAGTACTTC. It encodes CASSLGGTYEQYF.

This clone is a singleton in its sample. V usage is TRBV7-2 and J usage is TRBJ1-6; TRBD1 is a possible D gene (6 bases). This CDR3 has 14 amino acids. Trimming stripped 5 bases from V and 10 bases from J, with 15 bases between. Germline CDR1 is SGHTA and CDR2 is FQGNSA. In DNA, the CDR3 is TGTGCCAGCAGCCCGTCAGGGGCTGGGTCACCCCTCCACTTT. Protein sequence: CASSPSGAGSPLHF.

The gene calls are TRBV19 and TRBJ2-1; TRBD2 is a possible D gene (7 bases). The CDR3 length is 14 residues. Looked up from germline, CDR1 is LNHDA and CDR2 is SQIVND (reference sequence). V shed 3 bases and J shed 10 bases, with 16 bases lying between them. CDR3 protein: CASSIRAGGGEQFF. CDR3 coding DNA: TGTGCCAGTAGTATCCGGGCGGGCGGGGGCGAGCAGTTCTTC.

The gene calls are TRBV5-1 and TRBJ1-3, with 8 bases that match TRBD1. The CDR3 contains 14 residues. J lost 1 base, V lost 4 bases, and 1 base had no gene match. Germline V gene data show CDR1 as SGHRS and CDR2 as YFSETQ. The CDR3 coding sequence is TGCGCCAGCAGCACAGGGGGTTCTGGAAACACCATATATTTT. Encoded protein: CASSTGGSGNTIYF.

This clone was observed once. The chain is built from TRBV11-2 and TRBJ1-3; 8 nucleotides line up with TRBD1. V lost 3 bases to trimming and J lost 4 bases; unmatched junction nucleotides: 5. The CDR3 length is 15 residues. Germline V gene sequence: CDR1 SGHAT, CDR2 FQNNGV. The CDR3 DNA reads TGTGCCAGCAGCTTCGACAGGGGATTCGGAAACACCATATATTTT. Its translation: CASSFDRGFGNTIYF.

This chain links TRBV19 with TRBJ1-3; a weak D match, TRBD1 (5 bases). CDR1 and CDR2 (germline): LNHDA, SQIVND (reference sequence). This CDR3 region has 16 residues. With 2 bases removed from V and 3 bases from J, the gap between germline ends came to 14 bases. CDR3 sequence (DNA): TGTGCCAGTAGTATACGTCCTACAGGTTTTGGAAACACCATATATTTT. Its protein is CASSIRPTGFGNTIYF.

J is TRBJ2-3 and V is TRBV7-9, with TRBD1 matching 7 bases. Germline loops: CDR1 SEHNR, CDR2 FQNEAQ (reference sequence). This CDR3 spans 15 amino acids. V shed 4 bases and J 0 bases; nucleotides not matched to a gene: 4. CDR3 sequence (DNA): TGTGCCAGCAGCTCCAGGGACAGCAGCACAGATACGCAGTATTTT. As protein: CASSSRDSSTDTQYF.

The chain has TRBV27 and TRBJ1-6; D gene uncertain. The CDR3 loop spans 12 amino acids. Trimming took 6 bases from V and 9 from J, leaving 9 bases between them. CDR1 and CDR2 from the germline V gene are MNHEY and SMNVEV (reference sequence). This chain's CDR3 is CASSRGSSPLHF. The CDR3 DNA is TGTGCCAGCAGCAGAGGAAGTTCACCCCTCCACTTT.

This chain joins TRBV12-3 or TRBV12-4 and TRBJ1-2; D call uncertain. CDR3 length: 12 amino acids. Trimming removed 5 bases at V and 0 bases at J, with 4 bases between. CDR3 loop: CASSQANYGYTF. The DNA for the CDR3 is TGTGCCAGCAGTCAGGCTAACTATGGCTACACCTTC.

V gene TRBV7-8 combines with J gene TRBJ1-5, with a possible D match to TRBD1 (6 bases). The CDR3 runs to 15 residues. In germline, CDR1 is SGHVS, CDR2 FQNEAQ. V was shortened by 1 base and J by 7 bases, with 14 bases between the two germline ends. In nucleotides, the CDR3 is TGTGCCAGCAGCTTAGTTGCGGGGGGCGGGCAGCCCCAGCATTTT. Its translation: CASSLVAGGGQPQHF. Combining the CDR3 with reference TRBV7-8 and TRBJ1-5 gives the whole variable domain GAGVSQSPRYKVAKRGQDVALRCDPISGHVSLFWYQQALGQGPEFLTYFQNEAQLDKSGLPSDRFFAERPEGSVSTLKIQRTQQEDSAVYLCASSLVAGGGQPQHFGDGTRLSIL.

The table lists this clone with a count of one. The V call is TRBV21-1, the J call TRBJ2-3; no check of the table's D call, TRBD2, against the DNA was made. TRBV21-1 constitutes a pseudogene. The CDR3 consists of 14 residues. CDR3 nucleotides: TGTGCCAGCAGGGACGGGGGTATCTCGAGTACGCAGTATTTT. This gives the protein CASRDGGISSTQYF.

The V call is TRBV18, the J call TRBJ2-2; 8 bases match TRBD2. CDR3 length: 16 residues. The ends lost 3 bases at V and 4 bases at J; junction bases unmatched: 7. The germline gives CDR1 KGHSH, CDR2 LQKENI. CDR3 sequence (DNA): TGTGCCAGCTCACCTCCGGGGGGGCCGCGCACCGGGGAGCTGTTTTTT. It yields the protein CASSPPGGPRTGELFF.

The chain links TRBV18 to TRBJ2-3, with unresolved D. This CDR3 contains 12 residues. V was trimmed by 7 bases and J by 2 bases, leaving 7 bases between them. Germline lookup yields CDR1 KGHSH and CDR2 LQKENI. CDR3 sequence (DNA): TGTGCCAGCTTTTCTTCCACAGATACGCAGTATTTT. It translates to CASFSSTDTQYF.

V usage is TRBV5-1 and J usage is TRBJ1-1; unclear D gene. The CDR3 runs to 13 residues. V lost 0 bases to trimming and J lost 2 bases, with 5 bases between them. The germline V gene encodes CDR1 SGHRS and CDR2 YFSETQ. The CDR3 DNA follows: TGCGCCAGCAGCTTGGCCCTCAACACTGAAGCTTTCTTT. Its protein is CASSLALNTEAFF.

The chain recombines TRBV5-5 with TRBJ1-1; TRBD1 might be the D (6 bases). This CDR3 is built from 15 residues. The germline gives CDR1 SGHKS, CDR2 YYEKEE (reference sequence). The V end lost 4 bases, the J end lost 0 bases, and 13 bases lay between the germline ends. The CDR3, as DNA: TGTGCCAGCAGCCGTAACAGGGACATGAACACTGAAGCTTTCTTT. Its protein product is CASSRNRDMNTEAFF.

The CDR3 loop reads CATSGQTDTQYF. CDR3 DNA sequence: TGTGCCACCAGTGGGCAGACAGATACGCAGTATTTT. The chain combines TRBV24-1 with TRBJ2-3; no firm D call. The length of the CDR3 is 12 residues. V was shortened by 5 bases and J by 3 bases, with 5 bases between the two germline ends. Germline V gene sequence: CDR1 KGHDR, CDR2 SFDVKD.

The genes are TRBV15 and TRBJ1-2, with 9 bases aligning to TRBD1. J was trimmed by 6 bases and V by 1 base; bases with no gene match: 3. CDR1 is LNHNV, CDR2 YYDKDF, per germline (reference sequence). There are 14 residues in the CDR3. CDR3: CATSRATGGDGYTF. The CDR3 nucleotides are TGTGCCACCAGCAGAGCTACAGGGGGCGATGGCTACACCTTC.

The chain carries TRBV12-5 and TRBJ1-4; D call uncertain. Germline CDR1 and CDR2: LGHNT and FRNRAP. CDR3 length equals 14 residues. V was trimmed by 1 base and J by 7 bases, leaving 10 bases between them. The CDR3 spells CASGLDWGGEKLFF. As DNA, the CDR3 is TGTGCTAGTGGTTTGGATTGGGGAGGTGAAAAACTGTTTTTT.

This chain uses TRBV19 with TRBJ2-5, with a tentative D call TRBD2 (6 bases). The CDR3 covers 15 residues. Per the germline V gene, CDR1 is LNHDA and CDR2 is SQIVND (reference sequence). Trimming cost V 3 bases and J 2 bases, with 13 bases left between them. CDR3 residues: CASSMVAGQQETQYF. The CDR3 DNA reads as TGTGCCAGTAGTATGGTGGCGGGGCAGCAAGAGACCCAGTACTTC.

V gene TRBV11-1 combines with J gene TRBJ1-3; 7 bases are shared with TRBD1. V shed 3 bases, J shed 0 bases, and the junction held 2 bases outside the gene matches. The CDR3 contains 15 residues. Germline V gene data show CDR1 as SGHAT and CDR2 as FQDESV (reference sequence). DNA for the CDR3: TGTGCCAGCAGCTTCAACAGGGGCTCTGGAAACACCATATATTTT. Its protein product is CASSFNRGSGNTIYF.

The genes are TRBV20-1 and TRBJ2-3, with D possibly matching TRBD1 (5 bases). Trimming stripped 3 bases from V and 4 bases from J, with 14 bases between. CDR1 is DFQATT and CDR2 is SNEGSKA in the germline V gene (reference sequence). This CDR3 has 14 amino acids. The CDR3 DNA reads as TGCAGTGCTAGTCCATCAGGGCAAGCAGATACGCAGTATTTT. It specifies CSASPSGQADTQYF.

The gene calls are TRBV3-1 (or the pseudogene TRBV3-2) and TRBJ1-1; 8 bases fit TRBD1. Looked up from germline, CDR1 is LGHDT and CDR2 is YNNKEL (reference sequence). J gave up 10 bases and V 5 bases, and 15 bases lay outside the gene matches. The CDR3 has 15 residues. CDR3 sequence reads: CASSWPGTGARGAFF. As DNA, the CDR3 is TGTGCCAGCAGCTGGCCCGGGACAGGCGCTAGGGGAGCTTTCTTT.

V gene TRBV27 combines with J gene TRBJ1-2, with 7 bases matching TRBD1. The germline CDR1 and CDR2 sequences are MNHEY and SMNVEV (reference sequence). The CDR3 runs 15 residues. V shed 6 bases and J 8 bases; nucleotides not matched to a gene: 15. CDR3 residues: CASRPGRGGVGGYTF. The CDR3 nucleotides read TGTGCCAGCAGACCCGGAAGAGGGGGCGTAGGCGGCTACACCTTC.

The V and J genes are TRBV19 and TRBJ2-7, with D tentatively TRBD2 (6 bases). Germline lookup yields CDR1 LNHDA and CDR2 SQIVND (reference sequence). V was shortened by 4 bases and J by 3 bases, with 10 bases between the two germline ends. The CDR3 is 13 amino acids. The CDR3 loop is CASSNGGSYEQYF. The CDR3 DNA is TGTGCCAGTAGTAACGGAGGGAGCTACGAGCAGTACTTC.

The J gene is TRBJ1-2, the V gene TRBV7-9; D not certain. The CDR3 runs 11 residues. Germline lookup yields CDR1 SEHNR and CDR2 FQNEAQ (reference sequence). V lost 1 base to trimming and J lost 8 bases, with 5 bases between them. The CDR3 nucleotides read TGTGCCAGCAGCTTAGACCGGGGCTACACCTTC. Its translation: CASSLDRGYTF.